This T cell receptor beta chain is drawn from a study of beta chain features in type 1 diabetes (dated by TCRdb to the late 2010s). For the study in its entirety: Patients and healthy donors did not differ in mean age, gender distribution, total cell number or subset yield. A total of 107,917,701 sorted cells were examined across all samples, and the number of cells per subset was strongly correlated with RNA yield. In the study, recently diagnosed type 1 diabetes patients and matched healthy donors were compared on the TCRB repertoires of their sorted circulating CD4+ T cell subsets. Regulatory and stem cell-like memory subsets were isolated from only 8 patients and roughly 8 healthy donors, whereas naive and central memory subsets came from all 30 or so donors. What the authors observed across the whole study: At VDJ recombination sites, patients with type 1 diabetes made fewer insertions and deleted more nucleotides, a pattern implying thymic rearrangement abnormalities. HLA sub-analyses involved small numbers of individuals, so any influence of HLA type on TCRB rearrangement remained unresolved. A moderate but significant shortening of TCRB CDR3 length was observed in type 1 diabetes patients in all four CD4+ subsets. PCR may preferentially amplify shorter templates, but because patient and control samples were amplified and corrected together, any resulting skew would affect both groups equally. Because cDNA rather than genomic DNA was sequenced, highly expressing activated cells could have been over-represented, although no difference in activation and CD3 levels was found between groups. Naive, central memory and regulatory TCRB repertoires appeared to be more similar among patients than among healthy donors.

From each donor, a single peripheral blood sample of 95 to 150 mL on average was drawn into heparinised tubes. A BD FACSAria II and a panel including CD45RO, CCR7, CD25, CD127, CD95 and CD27 were used to sort naive, central memory, regulatory and stem cell-like memory CD4+ T cells. Every sorted population had a purity above 95%. PBMCs were isolated right away by Lymphoprep density gradient centrifugation and were stained directly, without culture. Samples were stained and sorted in pairs, with one healthy donor and one patient per experiment, so that batch effects were minimized. This clone has only a few counts. Its recognized antigen is unknown. Base qualities are not provided; no much larger clone lies one nucleotide away. All of the isolated RNA was reverse transcribed with the High Capacity cDNA Reverse Transcription Kit, so expressed TCRB transcripts were sequenced. Deep immunoSEQ sequencing was performed on naive, central memory and regulatory T cell samples, with an average of about 4 million total reads per sample. Sorted cells were lysed in RLT buffer, and RNA was extracted using DNase-treated RNeasy Micro or Mini kits according to cell number. To prevent cross-contamination, every cell subset was processed on its own, while patient and healthy donor samples were processed together. The immunoSEQ multiplex PCR was used to amplify TCRB sequences from cDNA, generating 87-bp fragments that spanned the CDR3 region. Amplicons were sequenced on the Illumina HiSeq platform. The published analysis was carried out like this. Synthetic template baselines were used to correct PCR bias computationally, reads within Hamming distance 2 were collapsed together, and singletons that could not be merged were discarded. Reads were aligned against IMGT to assign V, D and J genes, CDR3 length and insertions or deletions at six rearrangement sites. Within each subset, clonotype counts were normalized to sorted cell number, and only after that were true diversity and Gini coefficients computed with the tcR R package. The overlap coefficient, calculated on TCRB nucleotide sequences, was used to measure repertoire sharing. In TCRdb, the immuneACCESS table is reduced to in-frame sequences with V and J assigned. These tables do not hold every clone; where another copy was compared, an unresolved V gene accounts for under half, and the others remain unexplained. V, J and clone size derive from that table, while D and trimming were established from the DNA sequence. The sample profile shows around 150,000 clones; 10% of them were found once. The ten largest clones add up to more than 0.45% of the sample.

The junction shows trimming of 10 bases on V and 5 bases on J, plus 26 bases between the germline ends. Taken from cysteine to phenylalanine, the CDR3 has 16 residues. Only the CDR3 DNA stays, 48 bases, in frame from base 1. CDR1 and CDR2, per the germline V gene, are MGHDK and SYGVNS. The sequenced sample was central memory CD4+ T cells from blood. The chain joins TRBV25-1 to TRBJ2-5; tentative D gene TRBD2, with 9 bases matching. The receptor's source is a young man with type 1 diabetes. CDR3 region: CATQRAGGAGGETQYF. The nucleotide sequence is TGTGCCACACAACGGGCAGGGGGCGCGGGGGGGGAGACCCAGTACTTC.